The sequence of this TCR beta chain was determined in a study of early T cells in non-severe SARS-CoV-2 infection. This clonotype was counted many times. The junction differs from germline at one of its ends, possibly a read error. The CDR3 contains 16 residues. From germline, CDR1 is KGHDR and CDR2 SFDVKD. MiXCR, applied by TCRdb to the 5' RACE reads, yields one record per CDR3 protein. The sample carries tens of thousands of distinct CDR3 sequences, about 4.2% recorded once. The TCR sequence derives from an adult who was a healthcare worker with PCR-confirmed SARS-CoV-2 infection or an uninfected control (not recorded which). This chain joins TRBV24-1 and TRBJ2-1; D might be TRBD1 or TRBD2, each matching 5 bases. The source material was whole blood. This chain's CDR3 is CATSDSTTGPYKEQFF. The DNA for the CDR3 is TGTGCCACCAGTGATTCCACGACGGGACCCTACAAGGAGCAGTTCTTC.